The 24 T cell receptor beta chains given below trace back to one sample, sequenced in a study of siplizumab effects on memory and regulatory T cells. A 37°C coculture lasting 5 to 6 days was applied to the mixed lymphocyte reaction cells. This table comes from immunoSEQ multiplex PCR, and its TCRdb copy is limited to in-frame clones, with some not included. Of over 14,000 clones detected, approximately 48% appear once; the ten largest clones hold roughly 9.5%. These receptors' antigens are unknown. The sequenced material came from CFSE-low (dividing) CD4+ T cells sorted from an allogeneic mixed lymphocyte reaction. These receptors originate from a human donor in good health; the cells came from an allogeneic mixed lymphocyte reaction.

This clone appeared a few times. The rearrangement uses TRBV7-2 and TRBJ2-7; 8 nucleotides line up with TRBD2. After removal of 5 bases from V and 6 bases from J, the junction contained 9 bases not matched to a gene. Looked up from germline, CDR1 is SGHTA and CDR2 is FQGNSA. The CDR3 loop spans 14 amino acids. CDR3: CASSPGLARREQYF. CDR3 in DNA: TGTGCCAGCAGCCCCGGACTAGCCCGTCGCGAGCAGTACTTC.

This clone was picked up a small number of times. The J gene is TRBJ2-3, the V gene TRBV5-1, with no clear D. The germline V gene has CDR1 SGHRS and CDR2 YFSETQ. The CDR3 has 18 residues. Trimming left V 4 bases short and J 3 bases short, with 24 bases between. The CDR3 bases are TGCGCCAGCAGCCCCGGGCCCCCGATCCGACAACTAACAGATACGCAGTATTTT. The encoded protein is CASSPGPPIRQLTDTQYF.

The genes are TRBV27 and TRBJ2-1, with a weak D call TRBD2 (6 bases). V gave up 7 bases and J gave up 8 bases, with 15 bases separating them. The CDR3 covers 13 residues. CDR1 and CDR2 from the germline V gene are MNHEY and SMNVEV (reference sequence). DNA for the CDR3: TGTGCCAGCACGGCCGGGACTCCGGATGAGCAGTTCTTC. Its translation is CASTAGTPDEQFF.

CDR3 loop: CASSRDNDYGYTF. CDR3 coding DNA: TGTGCCAGCAGCAGAGACAACGACTATGGCTACACCTTC. The gene calls are TRBV6-5 and TRBJ1-2; D remains ambiguous. Germline V gene sequence: CDR1 MNHEY, CDR2 SVGAGI. This CDR3 contains 13 residues. V was shortened by 6 bases and J by 3 bases, with 11 bases between the two germline ends.

This clone was found a few times. J is TRBJ2-6 and V is TRBV5-1, with D perhaps TRBD2 (6 bases). Trimming removed 4 bases from V and 4 bases from J, with 9 bases in between. This CDR3 region has 14 residues. CDR1 and CDR2 from the germline V gene are SGHRS and YFSETQ. The CDR3 bases are TGCGCCAGCAGCCTGAGCGGGGGGGCCAACGTCCTGACTTTC. Encoded protein: CASSLSGGANVLTF.

The chain carries TRBV11-3 and TRBJ1-3; D may be TRBD1 (5 bases). Deletions cut 3 bases from V and 0 bases from J, with 12 bases between. CDR3 length: 16 amino acids. Germline lookup yields CDR1 SGHNT and CDR2 YENEEA. The CDR3 protein is CASSLRGTYSGNTIYF. The DNA of the CDR3 is TGTGCCAGCAGCTTGAGGGGTACATACTCTGGAAACACCATATATTTT. The variable domain in full, completed from reference TRBV11-3 and TRBJ1-3, reads EAGVVQSPRYKIIEKKQPVAFWCNPISGHNTLYWYLQNLGQGPELLIRYENEEAVDDSQLPKDRFSAERLKGVDSTLKIQPAELGDSAVYLCASSLRGTYSGNTIYFGEGSWLTVV.

V is TRBV2 and J is TRBJ1-2; possibly TRBD1 for D (5 bases). The germline V gene encodes CDR1 SNHLY and CDR2 FYNNEI. The CDR3 is made up of 14 amino acids. V shed 0 bases and J shed 8 bases, with 13 bases lying between them. CDR3 in amino acids: CASSEARGRHGYTF. CDR3 in DNA: TGTGCCAGCAGTGAAGCGAGGGGAAGACACGGCTACACCTTC. The full variable domain, completed using reference TRBV2 and TRBJ1-2, is EPEVTQTPSHQVTQMGQEVILRCVPISNHLYFYWYRQILGQKVEFLVSFYNNEISEKSEIFDDQFSVERPDGSNFTLKIRSTKLEDSAMYFCASSEARGRHGYTFGSGTRLTVV.

V gene TRBV4-2 combines with J gene TRBJ2-7; 7 bases agree with TRBD2. This CDR3 comprises 14 residues. Trimming took 4 bases from V and 6 from J; bases not matched to a gene: 9. Germline lookup yields CDR1 LGHNA and CDR2 YNFKEQ. CDR3 in DNA: TGTGCCAGCAGCCCACGATGGGAGGGAGGCGAGCAGTACTTC. Residues: CASSPRWEGGEQYF.

V is TRBV27 and J is TRBJ1-1, with a tentative D call TRBD1 (5 bases). The CDR3 runs to 13 residues. The germline V and J ends were trimmed by 3 bases and 5 bases, with 10 bases remaining between them. Per germline, CDR1 MNHEY and CDR2 SMNVEV (reference sequence). The CDR3 nucleotides are TGTGCCAGCAGTTTCAGGGACGGGACTGAAGCTTTCTTT. Amino acid sequence: CASSFRDGTEAFF.

The J gene is TRBJ2-3, the V gene TRBV15; TRBD1 agrees at 9 bases. The CDR3 is made up of 15 amino acids. The germline V gene encodes CDR1 LNHNV and CDR2 YYDKDF (reference sequence). J gave up 4 bases and V 1 base, and 3 bases lay outside the gene matches. The CDR3, as DNA: TGTGCCACCAGCAGAGGGACAGGGGTAGCAGATACGCAGTATTTT. This translates into CATSRGTGVADTQYF.

The rearrangement links TRBV18 to TRBJ2-3; a weak D match, TRBD1 (6 bases). This CDR3 comprises 13 residues. The V gene's germline CDR1 is KGHSH and CDR2 LQKENI. Trimming removed 3 bases at V and 3 bases at J, with 7 bases between. The CDR3 spells CASSPQGTDTQYF. The DNA for the CDR3 is TGTGCCAGCTCACCCCAGGGGACAGATACGCAGTATTTT.

The CDR3 DNA reads as TGTGCCAGCAGCGCGTTTGAGCGGGGGCCCGGGGAGCAGTACTTC. Its translation is CASSAFERGPGEQYF. The chain recombines TRBV21-1 with TRBJ2-7; the tabulated D call, TRBD2, remains unverified against the DNA. TRBV21-1 is designated a pseudogene. The CDR3 runs 15 residues.

This chain links TRBV2 with TRBJ1-3; D remains ambiguous. Germline V gene data show CDR1 as SNHLY and CDR2 as FYNNEI. Trimming took off 3 bases at V and 0 bases at J, with 6 bases between the two ends. The CDR3 consists of 14 residues. DNA of the CDR3: TGTGCCAGCAGTGACAGGAGCTCTGGAAACACCATATATTTT. Its translation: CASSDRSSGNTIYF.

V and J are TRBV20-1 and TRBJ2-1; D is unclear. Trimming cost V 6 bases and J 5 bases, with 5 bases left between them. This CDR3 contains 10 residues. The germline V gene has CDR1 DFQATT and CDR2 SNEGSKA (reference sequence). Here the CDR3 DNA reads TGCAGTGCCAAGAACAATGAGCAGTTCTTC. Protein product: CSAKNNEQFF.

The rearrangement links TRBV5-1 to TRBJ2-7; unclear D gene. Germline-derived CDR1 and CDR2 are SGHRS and YFSETQ. The V and J ends lost 4 bases and 0 bases respectively, with 17 bases between them. The CDR3 is 16 amino acids. The CDR3 sequence is CASSAVSRTYSYEQYF. The CDR3 DNA reads TGCGCCAGCAGCGCGGTGTCTCGAACTTACTCCTACGAGCAGTACTTC.

By frequency in the sample, this clone is medium-sized. The chain is built from TRBV5-1 and TRBJ2-1; 9 nucleotides align to TRBD2. The CDR3 sequence is 15 residues long. V gave up 3 bases and J gave up 0 bases; unmatched junction bases: 1. Germline V gives CDR1 SGHRS, CDR2 YFSETQ. CDR3 DNA: TGCGCCAGCAGCTCTAGCGGGGACTCCTACAATGAGCAGTTCTTC. Residues: CASSSSGDSYNEQFF.

This sequence joins TRBV9 and TRBJ1-3; D uncertain. CDR1 SGDLS and CDR2 YYNGEE come from the germline V gene. The V end lost 3 bases, the J end lost 3 bases, and 10 bases lay between the germline ends. The CDR3 consists of 14 residues. The CDR3 protein is CASSDLGVGNTIYF. CDR3 nucleotides: TGTGCCAGCAGCGACCTAGGAGTTGGAAACACCATATATTTT.

The chain couples TRBV5-1 to TRBJ2-2; 10 nucleotides match TRBD2. V shed 3 bases and J 4 bases; nucleotides not matched to a gene: 6. Germline assignment: CDR1 SGHRS and CDR2 YFSETQ. The CDR3 is 16 residues long. CDR3 bases: TGCGCCAGCAGCTATATAGCGGGAGGCGTCACCGGGGAGCTGTTTTTT. Translating gives CASSYIAGGVTGELFF.

This clone was counted a few times. The chain joins TRBV6-1 to TRBJ2-1, with D perhaps matching TRBD1 (6 bases). The CDR3 has 15 residues. CDR1 is MNHNS, CDR2 SASEGT, per germline. The V end was cut by 6 bases, the J end by 4 bases, with 16 bases between. For the CDR3, the DNA is TGTGCCAGCAGCCCGGACAGTGGCCCGTACAATGAGCAGTTCTTC. It is translated as CASSPDSGPYNEQFF.

This CDR3 is CASSLTGGDIGYTF. The CDR3 nucleotides read TGTGCCAGCAGTCTGACAGGGGGAGATATAGGCTACACCTTC. This sequence joins TRBV6-5 and TRBJ1-2; 9 bases match TRBD1. V shed 5 bases and J 8 bases; nucleotides not matched to a gene: 9. The V gene's germline CDR1 is MNHEY and CDR2 SVGAGI. This CDR3 has 14 residues.

V gene TRBV21-1 combines with J gene TRBJ1-1; the DNA was not compared with TRBD1, the D call given in the table. TRBV21-1 is a documented pseudogene. This CDR3 has 13 amino acids. CDR3 bases: TGTGCCAGCGAGGAGGGGGCGCCGGCTGAAGCTTTCTTT. Encoded protein: CASEEGAPAEAFF.

The chain uses TRBV11-3 and TRBJ2-3; 7 bases fit TRBD1. The CDR3 has 15 residues. Germline CDR1 is SGHNT and CDR2 is YENEEA. V shed 1 base and J 2 bases; nucleotides not matched to a gene: 3. The DNA for the CDR3 is TGTGCCAGCAGCTTAGGACAGGGTTACACAGATACGCAGTATTTT. Translated, it gives CASSLGQGYTDTQYF.

The rearrangement links TRBV25-1 to TRBJ2-3; D is possibly TRBD1 (6 bases). Germline assignment: CDR1 MGHDK and CDR2 SYGVNS. CDR3 length equals 14 residues. V shed 8 bases and J shed 6 bases, with 18 bases lying between them. The CDR3 loop is CASFKGGRGDTQYF. Here the CDR3 DNA reads TGTGCCAGCTTCAAAGGGGGAAGAGGGGATACGCAGTATTTT.

The chain has TRBV18 and TRBJ1-1; tentative D call: TRBD1 (5 bases). V gave up 6 bases and J gave up 0 bases, with 8 bases separating them. Germline V gene lookup returns CDR1 KGHSH and CDR2 LQKENI. The CDR3 has 13 amino acids. The CDR3: CASSGGLNTEAFF. DNA for the CDR3: TGTGCCAGCTCGGGGGGGTTGAACACTGAAGCTTTCTTT.